A selection of T cell receptor beta chains follows, all from one sample in a study of T cell responses to AZD1222 COVID-19 vaccine. Measured with immunoSEQ multiplex PCR; TCRdb has only the in-frame clones, and not every one. This sample has 120,000 to 150,000 clones, with approximately 94% found just once. Sequencing was performed on peripheral blood, taken on day 0 of AZD1222 vaccination. Receptors were obtained from an adult in good health. Both conserved end residues are part of each CDR3. The order of the fields is D gene, V gene, J gene, clone size, CDR3 DNA, CDR3 protein. A D gene is named only where the DNA matches it firmly. Expanded clones get a size class; other rows say once, few or many, or leave the size out.

NA,TRBV27,TRBJ1-2,NA,TGTGCCACCGGCCTGCCCGGGGACGGTCTATATGGCTACACCTTC,CATGLPGDGLYGYTF
TRBD2,TRBV2,TRBJ2-7,NA,TGTGCCAGCAACGGACTAGCAGCGTACGAGCAGTACTTC,CASNGLAAYEQYF
NA,TRBV5-1,TRBJ2-7,NA,TGCGCCAGCAGCTTCACCTTTAGCGGCTCCTACGAGCAGTACTTC,CASSFTFSGSYEQYF
NA,TRBV19,TRBJ1-2,NA,TGTGCCAGTAGTATAATTCCACGGCCAAACTATGGCTACACCTTC,CASSIIPRPNYGYTF
TRBD1,TRBV6-5,TRBJ1-1,NA,TGTGCCAGCCCTAAACAGGGGGCGGTTGGGACTGAAGCTTTCTTT,CASPKQGAVGTEAFF
NA,TRBV6-5,TRBJ1-1,once,TGTGCCAGCAGACAGTGGAACACTGAAGCTTTCTTT,CASRQWNTEAFF
TRBD2,TRBV6-6,TRBJ2-3,once,TGTGCCAGCACTACTAGCGGGAGTCGGGCAGATACGCAGTATTTT,CASTTSGSRADTQYF
NA,TRBV19,TRBJ1-4,NA,TGTGCCAGTAGTGAATTTAATGAAAAACTGTTTTTT,CASSEFNEKLFF
NA,TRBV10-3,TRBJ2-7,once,TGTGCCAGCCAACAACAGGTGAGCTCCTACGAGCAGTACTTC,CASQQQVSSYEQYF
NA,TRBV6-5,TRBJ1-1,NA,TGTGCCAGCAGTAAACAGGGACGAAAAGCTTTCTTT,CASSKQGRKAFF
NA,TRBV7-2,TRBJ1-6,NA,TGTGCCAGCAGCTTAGGGTGGGGGGGGATCAAGTCACCCCTCCACTTT,CASSLGWGGIKSPLHF
NA,TRBV2,TRBJ2-1,NA,TGTGCCAGCAGTTACGGGACTTACAGCAATGAGCAGTTCTTC,CASSYGTYSNEQFF
NA,TRBV11-2,TRBJ1-1,NA,TGTGCCAGCAGCCCAAGAGGGGGACCGGGGACTGAAGCTTTCTTT,CASSPRGGPGTEAFF
NA,TRBV29-1,TRBJ1-4,NA,TGCAGCGTCCACGCTCCCCCCAATGAAAAACTGTTTTTT,CSVHAPPNEKLFF
NA,TRBV19,TRBJ2-1,once,TGTGCCAGTAGTATACCTGGGAGGCTTTACAATGAGCAGTTCTTC,CASSIPGRLYNEQFF
NA,TRBV10-3,TRBJ1-1,NA,TGTGCCATCAGTGAAGGGGGAACTGAAGCTTTCTTT,CAISEGGTEAFF
NA,TRBV2,TRBJ2-1,NA,TGTGCCAGCAATTTGAGGGATGAGCAGTTCTTC,CASNLRDEQFF
NA,TRBV5-1,TRBJ1-6,NA,TGCGCCAGCAGCTTGAATCCTCGGCTGGAATCACCCCTCCACTTT,CASSLNPRLESPLHF
NA,TRBV5-4,TRBJ2-2,NA,TGTGCCAGCAGAACGGACAACGCGAACACCGGGGAGCTGTTTTTT,CASRTDNANTGELFF
TRBD1,TRBV19,TRBJ1-4,NA,TGTGCCAGTAGTATTACGACAGGGGCTGAAAAACTGTTTTTT,CASSITTGAEKLFF
TRBD1,TRBV12-5,TRBJ2-7,NA,TGTGCTAGTGCCGGGGACAGGGTCTACGAGCAGTACTTC,CASAGDRVYEQYF
NA,TRBV5-6,TRBJ2-1,NA,TGTGCCAGCAGCTTGGAGGCCAGACACAATGAGCAGTTCTTC,CASSLEARHNEQFF
TRBD2,TRBV3-1/TRBV3-2,TRBJ2-3,NA,TGTGCCAGCAGCCGTAGGACTAGCGGCCTGGGGGGAGATACGCAGTATTTT,CASSRRTSGLGGDTQYF
NA,TRBV5-1,TRBJ1-1,NA,TGCGCCAGCAAGCTAGGGGGGATGAACACTGAAGCTTTCTTT,CASKLGGMNTEAFF
NA,TRBV5-1,TRBJ2-5,once,TGCGCCAGCAGCGCTCAGGGGACACAAGAGACCCAGTACTTC,CASSAQGTQETQYF
TRBD1,TRBV7-6,TRBJ2-5,NA,TGTGCCAGCAGCTTAGGGGGGACAGGGGCTGGAGAGACCCAGTACTTC,CASSLGGTGAGETQYF
NA,TRBV2,TRBJ1-3,NA,TGTGCCAGCAAAGGGACGTACGCAAAAGGAAACACCATATATTTT,CASKGTYAKGNTIYF
NA,TRBV3-1/TRBV3-2,TRBJ1-2,NA,TGTGCCAGCAGGGAAGCTAACTATGGCTACACCTTC,CASREANYGYTF
TRBD1,TRBV7-2,TRBJ2-7,NA,TGTGCCAGCAGCTCTCGGACAGGGGGCTCGTACGAGCAGTACTTC,CASSSRTGGSYEQYF
NA,TRBV19,TRBJ2-3,NA,TGTGCCAGTCGTCGGACGGGCACAGATACGCAGTATTTT,CASRRTGTDTQYF
NA,TRBV7-3,TRBJ2-1,NA,TGTGCCAGCAGCTCCCCGGCAGGGGATGAGCAGTTCTTC,CASSSPAGDEQFF
NA,TRBV18,TRBJ1-3,NA,TGTGCCAGCTCACCACGATTCGACGAAGGAAACACCATATATTTT,CASSPRFDEGNTIYF